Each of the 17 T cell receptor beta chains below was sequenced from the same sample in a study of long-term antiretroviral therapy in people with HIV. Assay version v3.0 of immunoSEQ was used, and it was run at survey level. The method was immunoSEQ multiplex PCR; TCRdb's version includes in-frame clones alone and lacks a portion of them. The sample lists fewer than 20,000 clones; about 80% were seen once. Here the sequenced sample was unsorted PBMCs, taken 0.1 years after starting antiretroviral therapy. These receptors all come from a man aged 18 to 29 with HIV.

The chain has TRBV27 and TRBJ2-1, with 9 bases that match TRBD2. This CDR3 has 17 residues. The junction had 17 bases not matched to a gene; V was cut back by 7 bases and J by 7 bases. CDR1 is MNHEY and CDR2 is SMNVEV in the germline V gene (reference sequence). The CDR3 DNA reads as TGTGCCAGCACCACAGTAGCGGGAGCCCTCCGACGGAATGAGCAGTTCTTC. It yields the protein CASTTVAGALRRNEQFF.

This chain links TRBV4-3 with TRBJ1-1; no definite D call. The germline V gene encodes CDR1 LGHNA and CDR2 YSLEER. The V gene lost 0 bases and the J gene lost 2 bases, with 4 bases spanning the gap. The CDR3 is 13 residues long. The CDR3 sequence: CASSQDLNTEAFF. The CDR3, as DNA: TGCGCCAGCAGCCAAGATCTAAACACTGAAGCTTTCTTT.

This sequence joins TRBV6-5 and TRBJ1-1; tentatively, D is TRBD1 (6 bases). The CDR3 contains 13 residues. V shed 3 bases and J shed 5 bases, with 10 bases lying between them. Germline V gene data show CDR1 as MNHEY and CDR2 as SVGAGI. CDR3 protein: CASSYRGQTEAFF. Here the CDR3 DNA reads TGTGCCAGCAGTTATCGGGGGCAAACTGAAGCTTTCTTT.

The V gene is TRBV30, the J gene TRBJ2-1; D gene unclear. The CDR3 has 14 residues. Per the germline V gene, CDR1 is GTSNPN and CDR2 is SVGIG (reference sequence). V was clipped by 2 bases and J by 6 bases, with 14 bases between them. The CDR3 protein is CAWSRAFTFNEQFF. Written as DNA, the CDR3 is TGTGCCTGGAGTCGAGCCTTTACCTTCAATGAGCAGTTCTTC.

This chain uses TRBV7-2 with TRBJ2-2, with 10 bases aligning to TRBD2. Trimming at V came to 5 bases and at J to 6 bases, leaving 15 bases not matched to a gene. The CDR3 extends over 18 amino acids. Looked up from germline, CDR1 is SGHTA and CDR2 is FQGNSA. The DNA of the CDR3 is TGTGCCAGCAGCACACGCGACGTGAGCGGGGGGGCCCCCGGGGAGCTGTTTTTT. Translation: CASSTRDVSGGAPGELFF.

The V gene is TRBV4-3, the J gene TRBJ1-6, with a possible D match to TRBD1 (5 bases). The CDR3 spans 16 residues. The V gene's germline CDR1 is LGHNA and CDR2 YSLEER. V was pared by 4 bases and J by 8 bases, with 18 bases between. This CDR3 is CASSPRPQGGYSPLHF. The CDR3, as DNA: TGCGCCAGCAGCCCCCGCCCGCAGGGAGGGTATTCACCCCTCCACTTT.

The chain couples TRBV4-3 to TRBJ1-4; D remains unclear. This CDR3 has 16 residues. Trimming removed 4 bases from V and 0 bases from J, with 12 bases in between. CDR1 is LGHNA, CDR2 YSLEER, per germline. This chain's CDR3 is CASSPESRATNEKLFF. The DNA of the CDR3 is TGCGCCAGCAGCCCAGAGTCCCGTGCAACTAATGAAAAACTGTTTTTT.

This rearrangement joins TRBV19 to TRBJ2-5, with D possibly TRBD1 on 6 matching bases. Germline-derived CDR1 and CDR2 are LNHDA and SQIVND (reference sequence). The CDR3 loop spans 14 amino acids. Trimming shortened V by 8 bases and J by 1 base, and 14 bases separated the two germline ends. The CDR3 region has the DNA TGTGCCAGTCGGGGACAATTGGGCCAAGAGACCCAGTACTTC. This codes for CASRGQLGQETQYF.

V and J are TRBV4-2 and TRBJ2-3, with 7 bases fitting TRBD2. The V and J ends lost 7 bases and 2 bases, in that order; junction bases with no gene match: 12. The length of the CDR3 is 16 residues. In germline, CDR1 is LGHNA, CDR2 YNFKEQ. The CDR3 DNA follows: TGTGCCAGCAAACCCCAGTGGCGGGAGAACACAGATACGCAGTATTTT. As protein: CASKPQWRENTDTQYF.

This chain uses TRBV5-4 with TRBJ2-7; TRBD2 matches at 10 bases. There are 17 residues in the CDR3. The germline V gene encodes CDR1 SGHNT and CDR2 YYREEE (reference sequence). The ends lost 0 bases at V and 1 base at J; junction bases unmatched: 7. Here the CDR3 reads CASSLGLAGALSYEQYF. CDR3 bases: TGTGCCAGCAGCTTGGGTCTAGCGGGAGCTTTGTCCTACGAGCAGTACTTC.

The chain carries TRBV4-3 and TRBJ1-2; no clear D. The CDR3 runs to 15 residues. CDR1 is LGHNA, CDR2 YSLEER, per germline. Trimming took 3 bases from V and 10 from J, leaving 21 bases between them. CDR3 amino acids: CASSHNEGTDGDYTF. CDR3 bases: TGCGCCAGCAGCCATAATGAGGGCACGGACGGAGACTACACCTTC.

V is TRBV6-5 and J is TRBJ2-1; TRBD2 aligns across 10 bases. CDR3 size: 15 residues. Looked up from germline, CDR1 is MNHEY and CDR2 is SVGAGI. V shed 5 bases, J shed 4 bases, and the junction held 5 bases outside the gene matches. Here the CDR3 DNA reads TGTGCCAGCAGTGCGGAGCGGGAGGGATACAATGAGCAGTTCTTC. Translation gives CASSAEREGYNEQFF.

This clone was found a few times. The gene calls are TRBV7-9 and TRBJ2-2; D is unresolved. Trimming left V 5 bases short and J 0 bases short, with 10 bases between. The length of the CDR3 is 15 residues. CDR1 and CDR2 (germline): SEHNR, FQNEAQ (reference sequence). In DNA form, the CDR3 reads TGTGCCAGCAGCCCACATCCTGCGAACACCGGGGAGCTGTTTTTT. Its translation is CASSPHPANTGELFF.

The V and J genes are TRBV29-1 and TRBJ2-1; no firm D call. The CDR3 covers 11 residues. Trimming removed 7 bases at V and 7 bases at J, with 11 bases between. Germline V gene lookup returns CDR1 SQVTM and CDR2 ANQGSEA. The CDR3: CSAQQENEQFF. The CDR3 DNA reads TGCAGCGCACAACAAGAAAATGAGCAGTTCTTC.

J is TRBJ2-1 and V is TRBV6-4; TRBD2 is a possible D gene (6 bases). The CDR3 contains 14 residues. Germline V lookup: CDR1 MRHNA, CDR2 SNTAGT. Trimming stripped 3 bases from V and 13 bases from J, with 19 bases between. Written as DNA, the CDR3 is TGTGCCAGCAGTGAGAGTCGAGCGGGCTCCCTTCAGTTCTTC. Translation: CASSESRAGSLQFF.

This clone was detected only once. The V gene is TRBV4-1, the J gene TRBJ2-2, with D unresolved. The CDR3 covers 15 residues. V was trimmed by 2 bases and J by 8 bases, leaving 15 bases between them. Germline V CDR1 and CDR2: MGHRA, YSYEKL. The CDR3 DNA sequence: TGCGCCAGCAGCCAACCCCTAACATCGTTGGGGGAGCTGTTTTTT. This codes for CASSQPLTSLGELFF.

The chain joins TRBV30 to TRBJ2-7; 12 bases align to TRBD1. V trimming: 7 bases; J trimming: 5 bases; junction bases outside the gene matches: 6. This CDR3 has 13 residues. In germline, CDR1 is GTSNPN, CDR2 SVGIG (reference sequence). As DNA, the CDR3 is TGTGCCTCTCCCGGGACAGGGGGCGACGAGCAGTACTTC. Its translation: CASPGTGGDEQYF.